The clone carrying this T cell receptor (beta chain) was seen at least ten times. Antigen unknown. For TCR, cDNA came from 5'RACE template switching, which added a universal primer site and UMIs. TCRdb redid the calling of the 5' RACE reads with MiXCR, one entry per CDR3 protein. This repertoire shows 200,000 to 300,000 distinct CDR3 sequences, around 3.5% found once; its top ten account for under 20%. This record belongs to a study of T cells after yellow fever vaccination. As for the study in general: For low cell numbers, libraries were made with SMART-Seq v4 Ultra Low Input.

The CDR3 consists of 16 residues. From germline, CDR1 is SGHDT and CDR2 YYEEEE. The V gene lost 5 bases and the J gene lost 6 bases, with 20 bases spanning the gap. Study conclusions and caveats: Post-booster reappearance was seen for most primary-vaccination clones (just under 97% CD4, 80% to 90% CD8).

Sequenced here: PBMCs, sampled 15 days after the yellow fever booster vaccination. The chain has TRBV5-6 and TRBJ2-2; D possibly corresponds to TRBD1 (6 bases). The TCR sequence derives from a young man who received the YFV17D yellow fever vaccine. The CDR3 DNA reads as TGTGCCAGCAGTCTAAGTCCCAACAGGGACCCCGGGGAGCTGTTTTTT. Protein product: CASSLSPNRDPGELFF.